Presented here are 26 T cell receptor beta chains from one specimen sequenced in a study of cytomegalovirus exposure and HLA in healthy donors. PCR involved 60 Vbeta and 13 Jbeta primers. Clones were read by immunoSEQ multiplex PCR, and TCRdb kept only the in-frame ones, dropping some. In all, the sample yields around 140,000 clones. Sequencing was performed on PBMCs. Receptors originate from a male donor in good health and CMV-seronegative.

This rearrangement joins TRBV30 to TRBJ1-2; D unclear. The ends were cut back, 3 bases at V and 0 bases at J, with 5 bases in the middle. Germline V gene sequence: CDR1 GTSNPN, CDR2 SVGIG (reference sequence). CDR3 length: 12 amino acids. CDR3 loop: CAWSGTNYGYTF. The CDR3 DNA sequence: TGTGCCTGGAGCGGGACTAACTATGGCTACACCTTC. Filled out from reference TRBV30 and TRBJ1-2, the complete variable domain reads SQTIHQWPATLVQPVGSPLSLECTVEGTSNPNLYWYRQAAGRGLQLLFYSVGIGQISSEVPQNLSASRPQDRQFILSSKKLLLSDSGFYLCAWSGTNYGYTFGSGTRLTVV.

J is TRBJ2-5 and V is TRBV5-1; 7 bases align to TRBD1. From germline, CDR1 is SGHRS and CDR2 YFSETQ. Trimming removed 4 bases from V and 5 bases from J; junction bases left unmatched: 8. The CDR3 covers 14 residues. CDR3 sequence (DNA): TGCGCCAGCAGCACCGGGACAGTCCGGGAGACCCAGTACTTC. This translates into CASSTGTVRETQYF.

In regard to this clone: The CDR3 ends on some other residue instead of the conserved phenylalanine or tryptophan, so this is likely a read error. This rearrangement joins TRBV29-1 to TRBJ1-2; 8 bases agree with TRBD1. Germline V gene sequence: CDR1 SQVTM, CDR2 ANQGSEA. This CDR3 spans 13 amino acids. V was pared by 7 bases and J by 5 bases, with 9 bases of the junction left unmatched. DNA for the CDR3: TGCAGCGCTTCATTTCAGGGGGCATATGGCTACACCCTC. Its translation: CSASFQGAYGYTL.

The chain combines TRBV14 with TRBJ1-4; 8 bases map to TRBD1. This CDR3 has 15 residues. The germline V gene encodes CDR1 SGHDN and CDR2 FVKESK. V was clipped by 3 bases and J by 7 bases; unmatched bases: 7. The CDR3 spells CASSQLDRGPEKLFF. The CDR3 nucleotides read TGTGCCAGCAGCCAGCTCGACAGGGGCCCTGAAAAACTGTTTTTT.

The CDR3 DNA reads TGTGCCAGCAGCGTAGGACAGGGGGCTTCTGGCTACACCTTC. Protein sequence: CASSVGQGASGYTF. The V gene is TRBV9, the J gene TRBJ1-2; 10 bases line up with TRBD1. V was pared by 0 bases and J by 7 bases, with 3 bases of the junction left unmatched. This CDR3 is 14 amino acids long. CDR1 is SGDLS, CDR2 YYNGEE, per germline.

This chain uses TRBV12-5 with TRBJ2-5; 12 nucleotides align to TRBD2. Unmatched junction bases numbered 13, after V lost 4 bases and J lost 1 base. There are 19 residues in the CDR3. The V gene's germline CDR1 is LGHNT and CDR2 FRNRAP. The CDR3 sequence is CASGSALAGGSLFQETQYF. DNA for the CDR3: TGTGCTAGTGGTTCCGCACTAGCGGGGGGCTCGCTATTCCAAGAGACCCAGTACTTC.

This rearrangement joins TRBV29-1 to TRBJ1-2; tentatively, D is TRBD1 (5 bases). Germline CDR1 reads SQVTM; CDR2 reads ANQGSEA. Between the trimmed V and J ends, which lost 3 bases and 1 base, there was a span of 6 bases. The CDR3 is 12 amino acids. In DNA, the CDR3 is TGCAGCGTTGAGGACAATAACTATGGCTACACCTTC. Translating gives CSVEDNNYGYTF.

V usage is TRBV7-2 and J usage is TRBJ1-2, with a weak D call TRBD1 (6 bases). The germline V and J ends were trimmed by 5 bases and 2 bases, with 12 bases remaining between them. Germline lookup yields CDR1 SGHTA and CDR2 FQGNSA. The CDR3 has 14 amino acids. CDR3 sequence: CASSPEGGNYGYTF. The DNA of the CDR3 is TGTGCCAGCAGCCCGGAGGGGGGGAACTATGGCTACACCTTC.

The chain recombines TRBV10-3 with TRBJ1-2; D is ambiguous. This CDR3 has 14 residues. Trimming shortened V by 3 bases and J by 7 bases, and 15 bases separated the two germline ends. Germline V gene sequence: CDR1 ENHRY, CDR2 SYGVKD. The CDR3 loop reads CAISDPPPEGGYTF. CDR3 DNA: TGTGCCATCAGTGATCCCCCCCCGGAGGGTGGCTACACCTTC.

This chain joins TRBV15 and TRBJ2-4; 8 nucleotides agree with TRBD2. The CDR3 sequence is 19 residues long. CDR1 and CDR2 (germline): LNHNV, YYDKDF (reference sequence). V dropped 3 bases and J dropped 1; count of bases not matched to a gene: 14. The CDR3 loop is CATSSLGGGSSRAKNIQYF. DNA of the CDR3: TGTGCCACCAGCAGTCTCGGGGGGGGCTCGTCCCGGGCCAAAAACATTCAGTACTTC.

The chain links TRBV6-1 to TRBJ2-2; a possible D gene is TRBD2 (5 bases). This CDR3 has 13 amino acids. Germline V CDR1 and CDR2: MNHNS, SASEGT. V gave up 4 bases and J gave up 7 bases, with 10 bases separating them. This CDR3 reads CASSVEAGGELFF. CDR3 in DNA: TGTGCCAGCAGTGTAGAGGCGGGCGGGGAGCTGTTTTTT.

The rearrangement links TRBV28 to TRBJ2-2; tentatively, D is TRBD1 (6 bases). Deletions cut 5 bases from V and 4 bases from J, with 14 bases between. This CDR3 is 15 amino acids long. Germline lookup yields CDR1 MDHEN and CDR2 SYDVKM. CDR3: CASSESTGSTGELFF. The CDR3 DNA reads TGTGCCAGCAGTGAGAGTACAGGGTCCACCGGGGAGCTGTTTTTT. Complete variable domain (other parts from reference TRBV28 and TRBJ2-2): DVKVTQSSRYLVKRTGEKVFLECVQDMDHENMFWYRQDPGLGLRLIYFSYDVKMKEKGDIPEGYSVSREKKERFSLILESASTNQTSMYLCASSESTGSTGELFFGEGSRLTVL.

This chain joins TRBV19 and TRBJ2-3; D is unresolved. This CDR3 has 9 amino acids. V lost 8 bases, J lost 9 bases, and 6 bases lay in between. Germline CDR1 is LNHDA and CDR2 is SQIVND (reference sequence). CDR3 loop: CASGETQYF. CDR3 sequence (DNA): TGTGCCAGTGGAGAAACGCAGTATTTT. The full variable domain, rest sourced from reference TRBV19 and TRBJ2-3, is DGGITQSPKYLFRKEGQNVTLSCEQNLNHDAMYWYRQDPGQGLRLIYYSQIVNDFQKGDIAEGYSVSREKKESFPLTVTSAQKNPTAFYLCASGETQYFGPGTRLTVL.

CDR3 nucleotides: TGTGCCAGCAGCTTAATAGGACAGAGGGGAGAGACCCAGTACTTC. Encoded protein: CASSLIGQRGETQYF. The chain couples TRBV7-2 to TRBJ2-5, with D perhaps matching TRBD1 (6 bases). V dropped 2 bases and J dropped 4 bases, with 14 bases sitting between them. Looked up from germline, CDR1 is SGHTA and CDR2 is FQGNSA. The CDR3 has 15 amino acids. Variable domain in full (rest from reference TRBV7-2 and TRBJ2-5): GAGVSQSPSNKVTEKGKDVELRCDPISGHTALYWYRQSLGQGLEFLIYFQGNSAPDKSGLPSDRFSAERTGGSVSTLTIQRTQQEDSAVYLCASSLIGQRGETQYFGPGTRLLVL.

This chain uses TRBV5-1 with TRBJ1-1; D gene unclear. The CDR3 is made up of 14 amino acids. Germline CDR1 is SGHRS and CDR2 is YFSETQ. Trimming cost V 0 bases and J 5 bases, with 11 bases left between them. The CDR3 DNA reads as TGCGCCAGCAGCTTGGTGTCTACGGGGACTGAAGCTTTCTTT. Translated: CASSLVSTGTEAFF.

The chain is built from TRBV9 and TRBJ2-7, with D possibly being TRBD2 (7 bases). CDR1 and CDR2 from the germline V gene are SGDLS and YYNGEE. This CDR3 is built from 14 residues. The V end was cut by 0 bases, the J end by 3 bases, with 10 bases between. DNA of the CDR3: TGTGCCAGCAGCGTAGCGGGGGGCGTCTACGAGCAGTACTTC. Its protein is CASSVAGGVYEQYF.

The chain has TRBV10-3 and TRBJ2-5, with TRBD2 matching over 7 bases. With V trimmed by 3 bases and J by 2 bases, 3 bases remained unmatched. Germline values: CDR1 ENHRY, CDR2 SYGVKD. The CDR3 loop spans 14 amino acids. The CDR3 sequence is CAISDGRGQETQYF. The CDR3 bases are TGTGCCATCAGTGACGGGCGGGGGCAAGAGACCCAGTACTTC.

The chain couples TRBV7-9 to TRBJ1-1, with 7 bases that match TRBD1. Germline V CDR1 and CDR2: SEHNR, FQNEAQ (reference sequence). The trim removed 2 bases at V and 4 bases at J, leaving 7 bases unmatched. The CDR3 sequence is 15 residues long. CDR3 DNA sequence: TGTGCCAGCAGCTTAAAAGGGGGCCGGACCACTGAAGCTTTCTTT. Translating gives CASSLKGGRTTEAFF.

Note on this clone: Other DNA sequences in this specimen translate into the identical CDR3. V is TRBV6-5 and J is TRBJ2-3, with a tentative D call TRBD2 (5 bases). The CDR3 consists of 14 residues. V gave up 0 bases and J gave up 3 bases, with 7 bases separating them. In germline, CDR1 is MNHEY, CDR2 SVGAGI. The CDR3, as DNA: TGTGCCAGCAGTTACTCAGAGGGAACAGATACGCAGTATTTT. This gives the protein CASSYSEGTDTQYF.

Here the CDR3 DNA reads TGTGCCACAGGTGATCTCTACGAGCAGTACTTC. Its protein product is CATGDLYEQYF. The chain links TRBV7-6 to TRBJ2-7; D is ambiguous. CDR1 and CDR2 from the germline V gene are SGHVS and FNYEAQ. V shed 10 bases and J shed 3 bases, with 10 bases lying between them. This CDR3 has 11 residues.

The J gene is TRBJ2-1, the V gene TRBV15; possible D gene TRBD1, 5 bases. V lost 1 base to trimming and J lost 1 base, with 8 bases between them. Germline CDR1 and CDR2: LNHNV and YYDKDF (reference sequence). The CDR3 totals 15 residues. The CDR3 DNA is TGTGCCACCAGCAGAGGCCCAGGGTCCTACAATGAGCAGTTCTTC. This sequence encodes CATSRGPGSYNEQFF.

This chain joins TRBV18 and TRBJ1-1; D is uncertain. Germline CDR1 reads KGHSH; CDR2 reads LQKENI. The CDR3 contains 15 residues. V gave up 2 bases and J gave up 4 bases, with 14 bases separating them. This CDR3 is CASSPLGGGITEAFF. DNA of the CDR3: TGTGCCAGCTCACCATTGGGAGGTGGTATCACTGAAGCTTTCTTT.

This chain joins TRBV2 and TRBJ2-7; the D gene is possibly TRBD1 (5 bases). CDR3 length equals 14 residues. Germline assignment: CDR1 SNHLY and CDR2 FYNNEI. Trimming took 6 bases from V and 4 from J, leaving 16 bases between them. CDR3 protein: CASRAGSEFYEQYF. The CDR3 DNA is TGTGCCAGCAGAGCAGGGTCAGAATTTTACGAGCAGTACTTC.

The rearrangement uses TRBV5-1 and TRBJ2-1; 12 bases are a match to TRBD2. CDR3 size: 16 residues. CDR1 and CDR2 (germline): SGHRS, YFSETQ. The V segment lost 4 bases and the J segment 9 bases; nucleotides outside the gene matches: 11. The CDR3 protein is CASSARLAGVPTEQFF. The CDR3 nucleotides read TGCGCCAGCAGCGCACGACTAGCGGGAGTACCTACTGAGCAGTTCTTC. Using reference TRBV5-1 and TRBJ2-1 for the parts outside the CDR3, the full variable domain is KAGVTQTPRYLIKTRGQQVTLSCSPISGHRSVSWYQQTPGQGLQFLFEYFSETQRNKGNFPGRFSGRQFSNSRSEMNVSTLELGDSALYLCASSARLAGVPTEQFFGPGTRLTVL.

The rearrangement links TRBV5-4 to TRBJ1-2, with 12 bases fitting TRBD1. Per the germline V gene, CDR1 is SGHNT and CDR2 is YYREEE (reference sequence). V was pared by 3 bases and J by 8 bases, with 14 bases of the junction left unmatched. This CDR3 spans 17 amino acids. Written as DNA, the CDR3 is TGTGCCAGCAGCTCTCAGCCCGGGACAGGGGGCGGCTTGGGCTACACCTTC. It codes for CASSSQPGTGGGLGYTF.

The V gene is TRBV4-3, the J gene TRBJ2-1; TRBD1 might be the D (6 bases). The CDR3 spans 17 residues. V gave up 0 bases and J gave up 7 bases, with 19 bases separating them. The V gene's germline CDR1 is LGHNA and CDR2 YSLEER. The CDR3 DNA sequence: TGCGCCAGCAGCCAAGAATACGGACAGACCTCCCCAAATGAGCAGTTCTTC. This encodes CASSQEYGQTSPNEQFF.